The 5 T cell receptor beta chains below come from one sample, sequenced in a study of identical twins. TCRdb itself ran the 5' RACE reads through MiXCR, one entry per CDR3 protein. The sample lists 500,000 or so distinct CDR3 sequences, 22% occurring once. These data were also reused for a study on T cells expressing NK-cell markers.

The sample comprised CD4+ T cells sorted from blood. The receptors stem from a woman between 18 and 30 years old in good health.

This clonotype turned up a few times. V and J are TRBV20-1 and TRBJ2-1, with 12 bases that match TRBD2. Losses at the gene ends were 2 bases for V and 8 bases for J; bases not matched to a gene: 4. The CDR3 spans 14 residues. The germline CDR1 and CDR2 sequences are DFQATT and SNEGSKA (reference sequence). The CDR3 spells CSARTSGGRYEQFF. Here the CDR3 DNA reads TGCAGTGCTAGAACTAGCGGGGGGCGGTATGAGCAGTTCTTC.

Worth noting for this clonotype: Compared with germline, one end of the junction differs, possibly owing to a read error. V usage is TRBV11-1 and J usage is TRBJ2-2; 11 nucleotides agree with TRBD2. This CDR3 spans 16 amino acids. Germline loops: CDR1 SGHAT, CDR2 FQDESV (reference sequence). The CDR3 region is CASSLGLAANTGEPFF. CDR3 nucleotides: TGTGCCAGCAGCCTGGGACTAGCGGCGAACACCGGGGAGCCGTTTTTT.

Of note for this clonotype: Germline is not matched at one junction end, which may reflect a read error. This rearrangement joins TRBV20-1 to TRBJ2-5; D is perhaps TRBD2 (5 bases). Germline values: CDR1 DFQATT, CDR2 SNEGSKA (reference sequence). The CDR3 runs to 11 residues. CDR3 DNA sequence: TGTTCCGAGCGGAAACAAGAGACCCAGTACTTC. It codes for CSERKQETQYF.

The rearrangement uses TRBV6-2 or TRBV6-3 and TRBJ2-1; D may be TRBD1 or TRBD2 (5 bases each). There are 14 residues in the CDR3. Deletions cut 6 bases from V and 8 bases from J, with 17 bases between. The V gene's germline CDR1 is MNHEY and CDR2 SVGEGT. The DNA for the CDR3 is TGTGCCAGCAGGCCCGGGACCCGAGGGGATGAGCAGTTCTTC. Its protein product is CASRPGTRGDEQFF.

The chain uses TRBV7-9 and TRBJ2-7, with TRBD1 as a possible D gene (6 bases). Trimming shortened V by 5 bases and J by 2 bases, and 13 bases separated the two germline ends. Germline V gene lookup returns CDR1 SEHNR and CDR2 FQNEAQ (reference sequence). The CDR3 spans 14 residues. As DNA, the CDR3 is TGTGCCAGCAGCAAGCCTCCAGGGGCCTACGAGCAGTACTTC. Residues: CASSKPPGAYEQYF.